The present entry profiles one T cell receptor beta chain with its context. This clonotype was detected ten times or more. Its cognate antigen has yet to be identified. It has no much larger one-base neighbor in the sample; base qualities were not kept. Taken with the paper, the label for treatment or condition translates to: in vitro stimulation with specific CMV peptide epitopes to enrich CMV-specific T cells. The sequencer was an Illumina HiSeq 1500. TCRdb ran its own pipeline on the public reads, namely fastp trimming at Q25 and MiXCR clone calling, and kept in-frame beta chains. Entries are consolidated by CDR3 protein sequence, retaining the most common genes and DNA. The sample profile shows approximately 1,000,000 distinct CDR3 sequences; 30% to 40% of them were found once. Of the sample, 13% is held by the ten largest clones. These data originate in a study of T cell repertoires in cytomegalovirus infection (dated 2019 in TCRdb). Study-wide context: Recently identified HLA-C-restricted CMV epitopes, whose presentation resists viral immunomodulation, were targeted by peptide stimulations together with well-studied HLA-B-restricted epitopes. Because public TCR beta signatures pointed to carriage of CMV infection together with the matching HLA type, the HLA type of each donor mattered for the analysis.

Results the study describes overall, beyond this receptor: Carriers of CMV infection plus the relevant HLA type were discriminated by the cumulative frequency of public TCR beta family members in the study cohort and in an independent approximately 360-donor cohort. In the ex vivo response, HLA-C-restricted CMV-specific TCR beta clonotypes were dominant, and in two of eight donors the single most frequent clonotype came from this HLA-C-restricted group.

This clonotype originated in a human donor in good health (CMV status not recorded). Some clones in this sample may be carry-over from other donors' samples. Sequencing was performed on cultured CD8+ T cells from PBMCs, taken from culture after CMV antigen stimulation.

The CDR3 amino acid sequence is: CASSLVSSPAYNEQFF. The base sequence is TGTGCCAGCAGCTTAGTGTCTTCCCCTGCGTACAATGAGCAGTTCTTC. This sequence uses TRBV7-9 and TRBJ2-1, with an unclear D gene assignment. Trimming at the junction amounts to 1 base on V and 4 bases on J, and the germline ends lie 14 bases apart. Inclusive of the bounding cysteine and phenylalanine, the CDR3 is 16 residues long. Here the CDR3 DNA is all that survives: 48 bases in frame from base 1. CDR1 and CDR2, per the germline V gene (reference sequence), are SEHNR and FQNEAQ.